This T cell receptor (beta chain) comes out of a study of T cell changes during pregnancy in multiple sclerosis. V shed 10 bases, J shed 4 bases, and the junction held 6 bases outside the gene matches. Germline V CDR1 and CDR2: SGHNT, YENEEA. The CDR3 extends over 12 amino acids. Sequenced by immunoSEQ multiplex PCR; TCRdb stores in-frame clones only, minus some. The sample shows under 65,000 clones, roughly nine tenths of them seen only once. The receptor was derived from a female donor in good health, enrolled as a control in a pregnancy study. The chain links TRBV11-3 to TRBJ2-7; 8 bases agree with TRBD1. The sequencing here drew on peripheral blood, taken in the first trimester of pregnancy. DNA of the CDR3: TGTGCCACCCGGGACAGGACTTACGAGCAGTACTTC. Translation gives CATRDRTYEQYF.